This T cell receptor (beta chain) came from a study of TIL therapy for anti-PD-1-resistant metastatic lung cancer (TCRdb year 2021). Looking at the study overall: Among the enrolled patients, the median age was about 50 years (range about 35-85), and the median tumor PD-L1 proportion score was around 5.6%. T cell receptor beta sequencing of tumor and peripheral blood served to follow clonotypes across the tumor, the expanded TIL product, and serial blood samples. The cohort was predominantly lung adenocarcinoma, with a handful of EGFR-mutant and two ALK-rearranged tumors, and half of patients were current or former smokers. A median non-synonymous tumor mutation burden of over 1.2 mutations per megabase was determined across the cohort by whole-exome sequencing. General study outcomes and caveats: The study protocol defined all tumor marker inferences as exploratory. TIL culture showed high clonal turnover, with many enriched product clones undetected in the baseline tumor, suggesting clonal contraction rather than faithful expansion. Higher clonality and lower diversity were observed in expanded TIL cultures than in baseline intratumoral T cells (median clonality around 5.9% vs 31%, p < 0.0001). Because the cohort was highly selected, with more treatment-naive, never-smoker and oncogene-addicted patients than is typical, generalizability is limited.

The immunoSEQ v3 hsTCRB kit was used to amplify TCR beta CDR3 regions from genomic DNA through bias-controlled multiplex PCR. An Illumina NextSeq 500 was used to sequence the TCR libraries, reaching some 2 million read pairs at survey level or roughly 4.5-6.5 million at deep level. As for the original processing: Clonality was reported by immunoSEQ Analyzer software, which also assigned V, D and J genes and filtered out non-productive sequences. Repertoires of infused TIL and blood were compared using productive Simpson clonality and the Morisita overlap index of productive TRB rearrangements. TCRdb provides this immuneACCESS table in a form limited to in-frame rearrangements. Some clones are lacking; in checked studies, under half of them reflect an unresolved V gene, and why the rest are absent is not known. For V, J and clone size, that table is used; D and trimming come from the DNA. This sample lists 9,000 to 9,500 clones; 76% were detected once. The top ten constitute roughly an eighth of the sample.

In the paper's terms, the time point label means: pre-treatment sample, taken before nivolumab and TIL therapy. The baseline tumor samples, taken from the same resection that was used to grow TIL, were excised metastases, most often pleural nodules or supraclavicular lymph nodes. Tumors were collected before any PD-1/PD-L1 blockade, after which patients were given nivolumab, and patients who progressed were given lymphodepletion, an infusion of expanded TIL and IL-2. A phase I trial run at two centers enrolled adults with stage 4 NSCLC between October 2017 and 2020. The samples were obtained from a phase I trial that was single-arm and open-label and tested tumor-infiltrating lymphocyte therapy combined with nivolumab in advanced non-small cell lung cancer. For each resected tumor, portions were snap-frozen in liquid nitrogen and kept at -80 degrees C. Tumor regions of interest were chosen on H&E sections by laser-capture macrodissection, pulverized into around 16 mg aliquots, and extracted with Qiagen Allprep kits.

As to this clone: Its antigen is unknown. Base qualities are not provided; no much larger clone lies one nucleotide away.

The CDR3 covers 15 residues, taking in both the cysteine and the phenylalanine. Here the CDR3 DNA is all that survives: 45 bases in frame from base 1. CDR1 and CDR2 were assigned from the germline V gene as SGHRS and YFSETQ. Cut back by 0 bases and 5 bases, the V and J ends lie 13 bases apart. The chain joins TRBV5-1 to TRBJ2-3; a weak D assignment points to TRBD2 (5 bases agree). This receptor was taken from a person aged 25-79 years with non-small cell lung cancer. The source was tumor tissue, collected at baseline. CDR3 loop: CASSLAGPRGDTQYF. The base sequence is TGCGCCAGCAGCTTGGCCGGTCCCCGGGGAGATACGCAGTATTTT.